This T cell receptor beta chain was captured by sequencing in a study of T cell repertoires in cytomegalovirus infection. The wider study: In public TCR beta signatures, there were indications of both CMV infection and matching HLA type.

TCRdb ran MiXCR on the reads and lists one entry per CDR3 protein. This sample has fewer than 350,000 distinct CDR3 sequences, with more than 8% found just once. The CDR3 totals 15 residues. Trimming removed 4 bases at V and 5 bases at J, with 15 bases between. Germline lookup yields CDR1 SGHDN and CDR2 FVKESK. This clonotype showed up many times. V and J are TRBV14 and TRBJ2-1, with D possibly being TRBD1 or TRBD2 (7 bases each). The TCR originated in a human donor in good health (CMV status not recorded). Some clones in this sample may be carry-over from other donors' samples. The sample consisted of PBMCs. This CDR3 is CASSPSRGGNNEQFF. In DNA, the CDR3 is TGTGCCAGCAGCCCCTCCAGGGGGGGGAACAATGAGCAGTTCTTC.